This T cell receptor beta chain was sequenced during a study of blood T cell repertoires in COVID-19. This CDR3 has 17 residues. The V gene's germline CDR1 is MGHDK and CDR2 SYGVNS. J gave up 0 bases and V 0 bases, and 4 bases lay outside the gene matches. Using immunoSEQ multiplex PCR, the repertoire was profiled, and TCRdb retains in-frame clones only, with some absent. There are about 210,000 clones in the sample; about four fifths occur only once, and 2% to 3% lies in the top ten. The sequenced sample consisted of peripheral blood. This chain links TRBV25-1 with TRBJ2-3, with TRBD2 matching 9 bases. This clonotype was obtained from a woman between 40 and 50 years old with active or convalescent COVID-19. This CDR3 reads CASSEYPTSGSTDTQYF. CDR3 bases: TGTGCCAGCAGTGAATATCCGACTAGCGGTAGCACAGATACGCAGTATTTT.